This T cell receptor beta chain is from a study of CD8+CD57+ T cells in acquired aplastic anemia. The study's findings and limits: Patients showed no significant difference from controls in CD8+ Simpson's diversity. It was found that fewer than 35 CD8+ CDR3 sequences were shared between patients and controls.

Worth noting for this clonotype: Its antigen remains unidentified.

Sequenced patients had shown CD8+CD57+ cell expansion by flow cytometry. The diagnosis in all patients was severe acquired aplastic anemia. Patients were treatment-naive when blood was sampled. TCR beta VDJ and CDR3 profiles were obtained from a genomic DNA template. TCRdb ran MiXCR on the reads and lists one entry per CDR3 protein. The sample carries over 150,000 distinct CDR3 sequences, 71% recorded once. The germline V gene encodes CDR1 SGHTA and CDR2 FQGTGA. V was trimmed by 3 bases and J by 7 bases, leaving 10 bases between them. The CDR3 sequence is 13 residues long. This clonotype was sampled from a human donor with aplastic anemia. Sequences were obtained from sorted CD4+, CD8+, or CD8+CD57+ T cells (not recorded which) from PBMCs. The J gene is TRBJ1-5, the V gene TRBV7-3; D gene unclear. The CDR3 reads CASSFTAKQPQHF. The DNA of the CDR3 is TGTGCCAGCAGCTTCACCGCGAAACAGCCCCAGCATTTT. The full variable domain, in which reference TRBV7-3 and TRBJ1-5 provide the parts outside the CDR3, is GAGVSQTPSNKVTEKGKYVELRCDPISGHTALYWYRQSLGQGPEFLIYFQGTGAADDSGLPNDRFFAVRPEGSVSTLKIQRTERGDSAVYLCASSFTAKQPQHFGDGTRLSIL.